This T cell receptor beta chain derives from a study of human T cells and chemical hapten exposure. The overall study: There were weekly diphenylcyclopropenone doses to the scalp for patients throughout the approximately 25-week study. Small pooled library volume differences chiefly drove per-sample TCR yield variation. Findings of the study overall: Relative to controls, expanded TCRs formed significantly more large CDR3 similarity clusters.

This sample's time point: pre-sensitization, week 0. Treatment reported: therapeutic diphenylcyclopropenone sensitization with weekly scalp DPC. TCRdb analysed the RACE reads with MiXCR anew, one entry per CDR3 protein. The table shows 87,000 or so distinct CDR3 sequences, with approximately 9.9% occurring only once. CDR3 size: 13 residues. Trimming removed 6 bases at V and 9 bases at J, with 14 bases between. In germline, CDR1 is SGHTA, CDR2 FQGNSA. This clonotype was detected only a few times. Its antigen is unknown. This chain joins TRBV7-2 and TRBJ2-2; maybe TRBD2 (5 bases). The sequences come from whole blood, collected in connection with sensitization to the hapten diphenylcyclopropenone (DPC). The TCR sequence derives from a middle-aged woman with alopecia areata. Some clones in this sample may be carry-over from other donors' samples. The CDR3 DNA reads as TGTGCCAGCAGGGACTTGCCCTCCTGGGAGCTGTTTTTT. Residues: CASRDLPSWELFF.